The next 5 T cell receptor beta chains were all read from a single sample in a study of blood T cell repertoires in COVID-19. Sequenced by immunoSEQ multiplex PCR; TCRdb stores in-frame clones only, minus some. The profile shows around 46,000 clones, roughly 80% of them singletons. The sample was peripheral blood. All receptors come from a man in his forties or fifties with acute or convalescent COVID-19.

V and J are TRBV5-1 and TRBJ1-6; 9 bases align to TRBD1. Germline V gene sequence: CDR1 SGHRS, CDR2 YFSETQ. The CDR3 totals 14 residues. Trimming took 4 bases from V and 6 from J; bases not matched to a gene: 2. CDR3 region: CASSVGQGNSPLHF. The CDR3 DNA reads TGCGCCAGCAGCGTGGGACAGGGTAATTCACCCCTCCACTTT.

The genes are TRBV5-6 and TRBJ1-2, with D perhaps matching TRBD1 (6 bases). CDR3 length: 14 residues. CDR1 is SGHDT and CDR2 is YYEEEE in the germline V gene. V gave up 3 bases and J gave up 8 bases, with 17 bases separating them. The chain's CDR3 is CASSWTGQTGGYTF. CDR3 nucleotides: TGTGCCAGCAGCTGGACGGGACAAACGGGAGGCTACACCTTC.

DNA for the CDR3: TGTGCCAGCAGCTCCTCCCGGACGGGGATGAACACTGAAGCTTTCTTT. Its translation: CASSSSRTGMNTEAFF. This rearrangement joins TRBV13 to TRBJ1-1; D remains ambiguous. The ends were cut back, 4 bases at V and 0 bases at J, with 15 bases in the middle. Germline CDR1 reads PRHDT; CDR2 reads FYEKMQ (reference sequence). The CDR3 contains 16 residues.

This chain's CDR3 is CASSQNRGETQYF. DNA for the CDR3: TGTGCCAGCAGCCAAAACCGGGGGGAGACCCAGTACTTC. The chain couples TRBV3-1 (or the pseudogene TRBV3-2) to TRBJ2-5; TRBD2 might be the D (6 bases). This CDR3 region has 13 residues. Germline CDR1 and CDR2: LGHDT and YNNKEL (reference sequence). V was trimmed by 2 bases and J by 5 bases, leaving 9 bases between them.

In DNA form, the CDR3 reads TGCGCCAGCACCGGACAGGACCTCTATGGCTACACCTTC. It specifies CASTGQDLYGYTF. This sequence joins TRBV5-1 and TRBJ1-2, with 7 bases matching TRBD1. The CDR3 totals 13 residues. Trimming cost V 6 bases and J 4 bases; bases outside gene matches: 6. CDR1 is SGHRS, CDR2 YFSETQ, per germline.